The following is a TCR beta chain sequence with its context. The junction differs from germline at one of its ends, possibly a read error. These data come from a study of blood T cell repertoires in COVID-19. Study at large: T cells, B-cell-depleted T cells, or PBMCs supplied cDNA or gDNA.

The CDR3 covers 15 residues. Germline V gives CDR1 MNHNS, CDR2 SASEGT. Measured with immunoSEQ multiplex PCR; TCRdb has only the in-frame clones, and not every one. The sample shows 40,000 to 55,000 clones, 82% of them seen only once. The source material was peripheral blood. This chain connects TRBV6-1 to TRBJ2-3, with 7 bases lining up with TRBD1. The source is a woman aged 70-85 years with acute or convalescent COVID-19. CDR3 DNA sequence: TGTGCCAGCAGGGAAGGACAGGAAGGCACAGATACGCAGTATTTT. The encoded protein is CASREGQEGTDTQYF.